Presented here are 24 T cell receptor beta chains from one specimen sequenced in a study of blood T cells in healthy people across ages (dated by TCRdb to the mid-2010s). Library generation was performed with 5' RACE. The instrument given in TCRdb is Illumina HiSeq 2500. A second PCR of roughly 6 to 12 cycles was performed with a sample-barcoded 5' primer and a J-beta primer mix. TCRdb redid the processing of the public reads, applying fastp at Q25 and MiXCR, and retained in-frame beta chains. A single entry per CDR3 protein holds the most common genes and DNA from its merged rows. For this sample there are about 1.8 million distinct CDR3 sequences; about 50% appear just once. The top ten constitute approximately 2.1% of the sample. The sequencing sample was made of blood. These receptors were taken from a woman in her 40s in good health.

This CDR3 reads CASSQDWPATWETQYF. CDR3 DNA sequence: TGTGCCAGCAGCCAGGACTGGCCAGCGACCTGGGAGACCCAGTACTTC. V is TRBV14 and J is TRBJ2-5, with a possible D match to TRBD2 (5 bases). Trimming cost V 3 bases and J 5 bases, with 19 bases left between them. The CDR3 totals 16 residues. Germline lookup yields CDR1 SGHDN and CDR2 FVKESK.

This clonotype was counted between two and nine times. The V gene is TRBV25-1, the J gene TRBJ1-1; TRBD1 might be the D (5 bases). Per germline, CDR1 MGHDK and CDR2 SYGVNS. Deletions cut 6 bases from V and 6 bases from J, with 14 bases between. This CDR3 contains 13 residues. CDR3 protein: CASREEGIAEAFF. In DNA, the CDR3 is TGTGCCAGCAGAGAGGAGGGGATAGCTGAAGCTTTCTTT.

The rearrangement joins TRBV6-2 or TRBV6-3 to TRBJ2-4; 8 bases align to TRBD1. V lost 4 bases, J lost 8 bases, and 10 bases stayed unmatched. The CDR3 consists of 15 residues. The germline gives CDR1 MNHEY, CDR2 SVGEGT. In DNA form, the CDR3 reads TGTGCCAGCAGTTCCCGACAGGGGAGAAAGGACATTCAGTACTTC. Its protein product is CASSSRQGRKDIQYF.

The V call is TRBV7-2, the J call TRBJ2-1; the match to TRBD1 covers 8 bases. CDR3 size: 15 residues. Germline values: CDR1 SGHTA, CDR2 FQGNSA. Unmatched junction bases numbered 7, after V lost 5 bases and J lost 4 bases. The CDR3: CASSDRGRTYNEQFF. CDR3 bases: TGTGCCAGCAGCGACAGGGGAAGAACTTACAATGAGCAGTTCTTC.

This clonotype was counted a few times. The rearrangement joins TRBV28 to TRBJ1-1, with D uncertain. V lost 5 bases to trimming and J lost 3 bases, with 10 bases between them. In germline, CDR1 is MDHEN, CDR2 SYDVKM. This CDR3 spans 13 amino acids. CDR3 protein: CASSTPQYTEAFF. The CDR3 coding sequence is TGTGCCAGCAGTACCCCCCAGTACACTGAAGCTTTCTTT.

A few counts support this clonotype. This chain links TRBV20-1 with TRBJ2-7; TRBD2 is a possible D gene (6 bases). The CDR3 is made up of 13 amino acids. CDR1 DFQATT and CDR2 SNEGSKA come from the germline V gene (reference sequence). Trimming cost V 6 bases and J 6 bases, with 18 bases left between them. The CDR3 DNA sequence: TGCAGTGCCAACCGACTAGAAACAGGCGAGCAGTACTTC. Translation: CSANRLETGEQYF.

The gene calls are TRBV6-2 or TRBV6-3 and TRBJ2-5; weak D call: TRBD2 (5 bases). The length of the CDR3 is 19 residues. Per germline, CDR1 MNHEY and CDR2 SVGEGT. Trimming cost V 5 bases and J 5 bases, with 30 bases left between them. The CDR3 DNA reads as TGTGCCAGCAGTGCCCTTCGCGGGCCCCGGTCGACTCCAAGGGAGACCCAGTACTTC. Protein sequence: CASSALRGPRSTPRETQYF.

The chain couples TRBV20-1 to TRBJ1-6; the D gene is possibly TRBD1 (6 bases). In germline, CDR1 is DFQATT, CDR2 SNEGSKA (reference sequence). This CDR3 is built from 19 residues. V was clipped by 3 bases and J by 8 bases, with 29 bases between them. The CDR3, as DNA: TGCAGTGCTAGTCAGGGGCCCCATGAGGTTTGGTTACGTGATTCACCCCTCCACTTT. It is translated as CSASQGPHEVWLRDSPLHF.

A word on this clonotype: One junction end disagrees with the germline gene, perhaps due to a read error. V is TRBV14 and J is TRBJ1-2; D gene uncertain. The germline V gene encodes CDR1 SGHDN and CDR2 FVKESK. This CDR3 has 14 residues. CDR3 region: CASSQGRSGYGYTF. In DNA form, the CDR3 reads TGTGCCAGCAGTCAAGGCAGGTCTGGCTATGGCTACACCTTC.

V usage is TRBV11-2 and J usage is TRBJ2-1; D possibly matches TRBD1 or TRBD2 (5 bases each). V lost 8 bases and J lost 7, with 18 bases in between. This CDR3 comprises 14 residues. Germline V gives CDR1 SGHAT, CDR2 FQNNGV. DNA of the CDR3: TGTGCCAGCGGCTCAGGGACGTATGGGAATGAGCAGTTCTTC. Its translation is CASGSGTYGNEQFF.

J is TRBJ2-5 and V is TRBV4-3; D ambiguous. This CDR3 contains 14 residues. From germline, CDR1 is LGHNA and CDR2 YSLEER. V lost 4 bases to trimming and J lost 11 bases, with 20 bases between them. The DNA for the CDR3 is TGCGCCAGCAGCCCTGAGGATAGGAGCAATGAGCAGTACTTC. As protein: CASSPEDRSNEQYF.

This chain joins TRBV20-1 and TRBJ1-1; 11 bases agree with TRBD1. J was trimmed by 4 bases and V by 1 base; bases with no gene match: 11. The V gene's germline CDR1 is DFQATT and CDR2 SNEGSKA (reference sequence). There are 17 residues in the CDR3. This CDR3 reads CSARAVPGQGGGTEAFF. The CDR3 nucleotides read TGCAGTGCTAGAGCCGTCCCGGGACAGGGGGGAGGCACTGAAGCTTTCTTT.

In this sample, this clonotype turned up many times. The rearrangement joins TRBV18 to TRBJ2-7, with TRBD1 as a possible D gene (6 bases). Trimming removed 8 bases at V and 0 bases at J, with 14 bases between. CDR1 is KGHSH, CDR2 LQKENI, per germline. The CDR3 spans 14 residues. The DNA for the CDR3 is TGTGCCAGCAGCCCCGGACAGAGCTCCTACGAGCAGTACTTC. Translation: CASSPGQSSYEQYF.

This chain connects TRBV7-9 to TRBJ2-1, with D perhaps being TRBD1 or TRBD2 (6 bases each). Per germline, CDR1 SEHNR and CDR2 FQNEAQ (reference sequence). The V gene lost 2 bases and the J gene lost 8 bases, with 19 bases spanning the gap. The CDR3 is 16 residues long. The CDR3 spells CASSLREDYRGHEQFF. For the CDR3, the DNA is TGTGCCAGCAGCTTAAGAGAGGACTACCGGGGGCATGAGCAGTTCTTC.

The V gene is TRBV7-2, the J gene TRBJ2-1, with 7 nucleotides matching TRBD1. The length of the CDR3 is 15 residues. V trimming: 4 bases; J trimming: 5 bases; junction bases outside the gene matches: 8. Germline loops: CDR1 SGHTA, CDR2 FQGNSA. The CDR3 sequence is CASSSRQGSHNEQFF. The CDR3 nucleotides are TGTGCCAGCAGCTCGAGACAGGGTTCCCACAATGAGCAGTTCTTC.

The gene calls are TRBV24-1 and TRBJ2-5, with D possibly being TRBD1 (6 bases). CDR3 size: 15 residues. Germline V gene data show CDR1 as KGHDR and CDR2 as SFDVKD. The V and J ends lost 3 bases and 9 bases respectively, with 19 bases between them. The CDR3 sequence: CATSDPMTGSLAQYF. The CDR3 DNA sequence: TGTGCCACCAGTGATCCAATGACAGGTTCATTGGCCCAGTACTTC.

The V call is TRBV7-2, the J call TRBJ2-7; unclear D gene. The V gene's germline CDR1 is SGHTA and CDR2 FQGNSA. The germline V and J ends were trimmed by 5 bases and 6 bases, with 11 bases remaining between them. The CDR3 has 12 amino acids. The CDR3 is CASSHLRAEQYF. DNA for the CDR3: TGTGCCAGCAGCCATCTCCGGGCCGAGCAGTACTTC.

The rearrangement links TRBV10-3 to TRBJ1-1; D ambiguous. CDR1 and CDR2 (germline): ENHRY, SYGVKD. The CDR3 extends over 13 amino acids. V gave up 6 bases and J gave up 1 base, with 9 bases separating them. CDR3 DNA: TGTGCCATCAGGGACGGGCAGAACACTGAAGCTTTCTTT. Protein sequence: CAIRDGQNTEAFF.

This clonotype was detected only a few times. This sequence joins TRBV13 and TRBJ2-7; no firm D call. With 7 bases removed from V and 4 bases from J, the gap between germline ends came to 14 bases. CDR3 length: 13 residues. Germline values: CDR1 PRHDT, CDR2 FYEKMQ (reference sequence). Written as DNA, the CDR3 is TGTGCCAGCATTAAAGGGAATACGTACGAGCAGTACTTC. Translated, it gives CASIKGNTYEQYF.

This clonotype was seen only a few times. The CDR3 coding sequence is TGCGCCAGCAGCCAAGAACAGGGAGGAGGCATTCAGTACTTC. The encoded protein is CASSQEQGGGIQYF. This chain connects TRBV4-1 to TRBJ2-4; the D gene could be TRBD1 or TRBD2 (6 bases each). Germline CDR1 MGHRA, CDR2 YSYEKL. CDR3 length equals 14 residues. Trimming took off 0 bases at V and 9 bases at J, with 12 bases between the two ends.

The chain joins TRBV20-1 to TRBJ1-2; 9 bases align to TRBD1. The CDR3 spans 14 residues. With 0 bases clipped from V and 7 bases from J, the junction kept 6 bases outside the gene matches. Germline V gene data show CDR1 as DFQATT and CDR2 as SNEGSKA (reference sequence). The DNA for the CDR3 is TGCAGTGCTAGAGATACAGGGGGCGCCGGTGGCTACACCTTC. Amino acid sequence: CSARDTGGAGGYTF.

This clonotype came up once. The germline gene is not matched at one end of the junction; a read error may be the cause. As DNA, the CDR3 is TGTACCAGCAGCTTTCGAGGCGCTGGGGCCAACGTCCTGACTTTC. Encoded protein: CTSSFRGAGANVLTF. The V gene is TRBV6-5, the J gene TRBJ2-6, with D unclear. This CDR3 is built from 15 residues. Germline lookup yields CDR1 MNHEY and CDR2 SVGAGI.

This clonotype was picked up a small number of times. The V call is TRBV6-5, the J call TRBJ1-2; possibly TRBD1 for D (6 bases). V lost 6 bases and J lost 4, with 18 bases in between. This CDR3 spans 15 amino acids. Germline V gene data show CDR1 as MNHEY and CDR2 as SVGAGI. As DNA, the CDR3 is TGTGCCAGCAGCCCAGTGGGTGACAGGACCTATGGCTACACCTTC. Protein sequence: CASSPVGDRTYGYTF.

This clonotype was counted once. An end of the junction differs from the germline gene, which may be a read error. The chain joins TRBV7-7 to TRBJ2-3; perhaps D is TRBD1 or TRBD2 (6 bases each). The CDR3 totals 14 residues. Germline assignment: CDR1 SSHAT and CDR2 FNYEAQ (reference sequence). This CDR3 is CASSLVQGGDTQYF. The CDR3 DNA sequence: TGTGCTAGCAGCTTAGTACAGGGAGGAGATACGCAGTATTTT. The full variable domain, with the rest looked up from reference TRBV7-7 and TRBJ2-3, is GAGVSQSPRYKVTKRGQDVTLRCDPISSHATLYWYQQALGQGPEFLTYFNYEAQPDKSGLPSDRFSAERPEGSISTLTIQRTEQRDSAMYRCASSLVQGGDTQYFGPGTRLTVL.